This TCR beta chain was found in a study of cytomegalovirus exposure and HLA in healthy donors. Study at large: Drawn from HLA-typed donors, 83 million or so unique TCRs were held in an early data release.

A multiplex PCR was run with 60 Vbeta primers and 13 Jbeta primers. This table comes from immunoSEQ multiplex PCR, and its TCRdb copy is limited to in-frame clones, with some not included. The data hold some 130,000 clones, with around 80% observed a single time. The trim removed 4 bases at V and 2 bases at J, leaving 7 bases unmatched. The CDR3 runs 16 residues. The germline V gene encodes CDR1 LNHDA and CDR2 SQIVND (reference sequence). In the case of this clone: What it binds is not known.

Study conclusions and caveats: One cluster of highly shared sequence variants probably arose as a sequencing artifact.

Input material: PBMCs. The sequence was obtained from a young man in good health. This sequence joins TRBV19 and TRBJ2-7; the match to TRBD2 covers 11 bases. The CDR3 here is CASSTTGTSGTYEQYF. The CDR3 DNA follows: TGTGCCAGTAGTACCACCGGGACTAGCGGTACCTACGAGCAGTACTTC.